A selection of T cell receptor beta chains follows, all from one sample in a study of T cell repertoires in cytomegalovirus infection. These receptors lack a known antigen. TCRdb analysed the reads with MiXCR anew, one entry per CDR3 protein. Among approximately 730,000 distinct CDR3 sequences listed, roughly 33% were seen once. Sequenced material: cultured PBMCs, taken from culture after CMV antigen stimulation. Every receptor here comes from a human donor in good health (CMV status not recorded). Some clones in this sample may be carry-over from other donors' samples. CDR3s include the opening cysteine and the closing phenylalanine or tryptophan. The D gene is left open where the match is weak. Clone size, where shown, is once, few, many, or a class for clones that have expanded.

clone_size	v_call	j_call	d_call	cdr3_nt	cdr3_aa
-	TRBV6-5	TRBJ2-1	TRBD1	TGTGCCAGCAGCCGGGGACAGGGTTACAATGAGCAGTTCTTC	CASSRGQGYNEQFF
-	TRBV2	TRBJ2-7	-	TGTGCCAGCATGAACACGGCATCCTACGAGCAGTACTTC	CASMNTASYEQYF
-	TRBV4-1	TRBJ1-4	-	TGCGCCAGCAGCCAAGAAGCTCAGGCGCACGAAAAACTGTTTTTT	CASSQEAQAHEKLFF
-	TRBV7-2	TRBJ2-1	-	TGTGCCAGCAGCTTATTACTAGTCTCCTACAATGAGCAGTTCTTC	CASSLLLVSYNEQFF
-	TRBV3-1	TRBJ2-7	TRBD2	TGTGCCAGCAGCCGCGCTAGCGGGGCCTACGAGCAGTACTTC	CASSRASGAYEQYF
few	TRBV4-3	TRBJ2-3	TRBD2	TGCGCCAGCAGCCAAGTCGAGACTAGCGGGAGGCCCGGGGAAGATACGCAGTATTTT	CASSQVETSGRPGEDTQYF
-	TRBV7-2	TRBJ2-7	TRBD2	TGTGCCAGCACCAAAAGACTAGCGGGGACCTACGAGCAGTACTTC	CASTKRLAGTYEQYF
-	TRBV28	TRBJ1-1	-	TGTGCCAGCAGTTTATCCGCCCAGGGGAGCACTGAAGCTTTCTTT	CASSLSAQGSTEAFF
-	TRBV20-1	TRBJ2-7	-	TGCAGTGCTAGCCTTGTACTAGCTGGCGAGCAGTACTTC	CSASLVLAGEQYF
-	TRBV3-1	TRBJ1-5	-	TGTGCCAGCAGCCAAGGAGACGGTTATAGCAATCAGCCCCAGCATTTT	CASSQGDGYSNQPQHF
few	TRBV5-3	TRBJ1-2	TRBD1	TGTGCCAGCAGCTTGGGACGGTGGCAGGGGGATGGCTACACCTTC	CASSLGRWQGDGYTF
few	TRBV9	TRBJ2-1	-	TGTGCCAGCAGCCCCACACTAGATCGGGTACTTAATGAGCAGTTCTTC	CASSPTLDRVLNEQFF
-	TRBV12-3/TRBV12-4	TRBJ2-5	-	TGTGCCAGCAGTTTAGGAGGGGGGATACAAGAGACCCAGTACTTC	CASSLGGGIQETQYF
-	TRBV7-8	TRBJ2-5	TRBD2	TGTGCCAGCAGCTTAGCGTCCCCAGCGGGGGAACAAGAGACCCAGTACTTC	CASSLASPAGEQETQYF
few	TRBV18	TRBJ1-6	-	TGTGCCAGCTCACCACCTGTCCAGGGTTATAATTCACCCCTCCACTTT	CASSPPVQGYNSPLHF
few	TRBV25-1	TRBJ2-1	-	TGTGCCAGCAGTGGATTTCGGGAGCCACACAATGAGCAGTTCTTC	CASSGFREPHNEQFF
-	TRBV11-2	TRBJ2-1	TRBD2	TGTGCCAGCAGCTTTCAGACGGGAGGGCTAAATGAGCAGTTCTTC	CASSFQTGGLNEQFF
-	TRBV10-3	TRBJ2-3	-	TGTGCCACATCCCAGGGGAGATCAGATACGCAGTATTTT	CATSQGRSDTQYF
-	TRBV19	TRBJ1-2	-	TGTGCCAGTAACCCCACCGACGGGAGTGGTGGCTACACCTTC	CASNPTDGSGGYTF
-	TRBV4-1	TRBJ1-2	-	TGCGCCAGCAGCCAAGAGGAGGGAAACGGCTATGGCTACACCTTC	CASSQEEGNGYGYTF
-	TRBV4-1	TRBJ1-2	-	TGCGCCAGCAGCCGGACATTACGGGCAGGGAAAATGGATGGCTACACCTTC	CASSRTLRAGKMDGYTF
-	TRBV12-3/TRBV12-4	TRBJ2-2	-	TGTGCCAGCAGTTTAAGGACAGCGAACACCGGGGAGCTGTTTTTT	CASSLRTANTGELFF
few	TRBV5-4	TRBJ2-1	TRBD2	TGTGCCAGCAGCTTGGACCCGCCCCTAGCGGGGGGTAATGAGCAGTTCTTC	CASSLDPPLAGGNEQFF
many	TRBV4-1	TRBJ1-4	-	TGCGCCAGCAGCCAGGCCCCCGGACAGCTAAGGATGGAAAAACTGTTTTTT	CASSQAPGQLRMEKLFF
many	TRBV7-2	TRBJ2-5	-	TGTGCCAGCAGCGCCCGGACAGCCGGGGAGACCCAGTACTTC	CASSARTAGETQYF
few	TRBV19	TRBJ2-7	TRBD1	TGTGCCAGTAGTACAGGGGGCGTTTGGGGCGAGCAGTACTTC	CASSTGGVWGEQYF
once	TRBV20-1	TRBJ1-1	-	TGCAGTGCTAGGGTCCAGGGAAGGACTGAAGCTTTCTTT	CSARVQGRTEAFF
-	TRBV4-2	TRBJ1-6	TRBD1	TGTGCCAGCAGCCCGGACCTAGACAGGGCTTCACCCCTCCACTTT	CASSPDLDRASPLHF
few	TRBV6-1	TRBJ1-5	-	TGTGCCAGCAGTGAATTTCCGGGGCGGACGGATCAGCCCCAGCATTTT	CASSEFPGRTDQPQHF
-	TRBV20-1	TRBJ2-6	-	TGCAGTGCTAGAGCTGGGGGAAGCTCTGGGGCCAACGTCCTGACTTTC	CSARAGGSSGANVLTF
-	TRBV19	TRBJ2-2	-	TGTGCCAGTAGTCTGAGACTCGGGGAGCTGTTTTTT	CASSLRLGELFF
-	TRBV15	TRBJ1-1	TRBD1	TGTGCCCCAAGGACAGGGGTTGGATCGAACACTGAAGCTTTCTTT	CAPRTGVGSNTEAFF
few	TRBV12-3/TRBV12-4	TRBJ2-5	-	TGTGCCAGCAGCCCCCCCCTGGGCAGATTTTCACAGTACTTC	CASSPPLGRFSQYF
-	TRBV7-2	TRBJ2-1	TRBD2	TGTGCCAGCAGCATCCTTAGCGGGAGGCGCTACAATGAGCAGTTCTTC	CASSILSGRRYNEQFF
many	TRBV7-2	TRBJ2-3	-	TGTGCCAGCAGCTCATTCTTTAAAGGAGGGCCCACAGATACGCAGTATTTT	CASSSFFKGGPTDTQYF
-	TRBV6-5	TRBJ1-2	-	TGTGCCAGCAGTTATCGAGGGGCAGGCCCTAACTATGGCTACACCTTC	CASSYRGAGPNYGYTF
many	TRBV7-2	TRBJ2-1	TRBD1	TGTGCCAGCAGCTTAATGGGACAGGGGACGCAGGGGTTCTTC	CASSLMGQGTQGFF
few	TRBV19	TRBJ2-1	-	TGTGCCAGTAGTATTCAGGGGCGATACAATGAGCAGTTCTTC	CASSIQGRYNEQFF
-	TRBV5-3	TRBJ1-5	-	TGTGCCAGAAGCTTGAGGACACATAATAGCAATCAGCCCCAGCATTTT	CARSLRTHNSNQPQHF
many	TRBV7-2	TRBJ2-1	TRBD2	TGTGCCAGCAGCTCATGGTATGGCGGGGGGAACAATGAGCAGTTCTTC	CASSSWYGGGNNEQFF
few	TRBV12-3/TRBV12-4	TRBJ2-3	-	TGTGCCAGCAGTCCAGGGGGTAGCGGCGGATTTGATACGCAGTATTTT	CASSPGGSGGFDTQYF
many	TRBV7-8	TRBJ2-4	-	TGTGCCAGCAGGCCTCGGGGCAAAAACATTCAGTACTTC	CASRPRGKNIQYF
-	TRBV11-2	TRBJ2-1	TRBD2	TGTGCCAGCAGCCTACTAGGGACTAGCTATTACAATGAGCAGTTCTTC	CASSLLGTSYYNEQFF
many	TRBV7-8	TRBJ2-7	-	TGTGCCAGCAGGGATCCCGGACGGCCCTACGAGCAGTACTTC	CASRDPGRPYEQYF
many	TRBV6-5	TRBJ1-6	-	TGTGCCAGCAGTTACTGGTTGGGTGAGGTTAATTCACCCCTCCACTTT	CASSYWLGEVNSPLHF
-	TRBV12-3/TRBV12-4	TRBJ1-5	TRBD1	TGTGCCAGCAGTTTTTTGAACCGGGACAGGGCCACGACCGAAGGCAATCAGCCCCAGCATTTT	CASSFLNRDRATTEGNQPQHF